What follows are 15 T cell receptor beta chains derived from one specimen sequenced in a study of shared clonotypes between healthy human individuals. Profiled with immunoSEQ multiplex PCR; TCRdb holds only in-frame clones, not every one. Of some 2,400,000 clones in the sample, 95% were seen once. The sequenced sample consisted of naive CD4+ T cells sorted from blood. The subset was: CD45RA+ positively selected. These receptors all come from a man aged 18 to 35 in good health.

The rearrangement joins TRBV4-1 to TRBJ2-7; the D gene is possibly TRBD1 (5 bases). The V end lost 0 bases, the J end lost 0 bases, and 9 bases lay between the germline ends. Germline V gene lookup returns CDR1 MGHRA and CDR2 YSYEKL. This CDR3 is built from 15 residues. The CDR3 coding sequence is TGCGCCAGCAGCCAAGAACGACAGAACTCCTACGAGCAGTACTTC. As protein: CASSQERQNSYEQYF.

V usage is TRBV6-5 and J usage is TRBJ2-7; 9 bases map to TRBD1. This CDR3 is 14 amino acids long. Germline CDR1 reads MNHEY; CDR2 reads SVGAGI. The J segment lost 5 bases and the V segment lost 5 bases, leaving 7 bases of the junction unmatched. As DNA, the CDR3 is TGTGCCAGCAGTACCGGACAGGGGAGGAACGAGCAGTACTTC. It encodes CASSTGQGRNEQYF.

The chain joins TRBV10-2 to TRBJ2-3, with D unclear. The germline CDR1 and CDR2 sequences are WSHSY and SAAADI. The CDR3 runs 14 residues. Between the trimmed V and J ends, which lost 2 bases and 0 bases, there was a span of 6 bases. As DNA, the CDR3 is TGCGCCAGCAGTGAGCGGCGGAGCACAGATACGCAGTATTTT. Translated: CASSERRSTDTQYF.

This clone was seen more than once but under ten times. The rearrangement uses TRBV19 and TRBJ2-1; 10 nucleotides align to TRBD2. In germline, CDR1 is LNHDA, CDR2 SQIVND (reference sequence). V gave up 5 bases and J gave up 6 bases; unmatched junction bases: 10. The CDR3 length is 16 residues. The CDR3 protein is CASSRGLADPLNEQFF. Here the CDR3 DNA reads TGTGCCAGTAGTCGCGGACTAGCGGATCCTCTCAATGAGCAGTTCTTC.

A word on this clone: The same CDR3 also results from other DNA sequences found in this sample. The V gene is TRBV10-3, the J gene TRBJ1-2; 10 bases match TRBD1. The CDR3 is 15 residues long. Germline CDR1 reads ENHRY; CDR2 reads SYGVKD. V lost 0 bases to trimming and J lost 2 bases; unmatched junction nucleotides: 0. CDR3 DNA: TGTGCCATCAGTGAGTCGGGACAGGGGAACTATGGCTACACCTTC. Translating gives CAISESGQGNYGYTF.

The V call is TRBV5-1, the J call TRBJ2-7; 8 bases line up with TRBD1. CDR3 length: 14 residues. V dropped 4 bases and J dropped 6; count of bases not matched to a gene: 9. The V gene's germline CDR1 is SGHRS and CDR2 YFSETQ. CDR3 DNA: TGCGCCAGCAGCAGAACGGGACAGGTTCCCGAGCAGTACTTC. Amino acid sequence: CASSRTGQVPEQYF.

V is TRBV7-2 and J is TRBJ2-7; TRBD1 matches at 7 bases. The CDR3 sequence is 16 residues long. J lost 2 bases, V lost 3 bases, and 10 bases had no gene match. Germline loops: CDR1 SGHTA, CDR2 FQGNSA. The CDR3 DNA reads as TGTGCCAGCAGCTTGTACGGACCGGACAGGCCCTACGAGCAGTACTTC. This codes for CASSLYGPDRPYEQYF.

The rearrangement links TRBV30 to TRBJ2-1; 11 bases map to TRBD1. CDR1 GTSNPN and CDR2 SVGIG come from the germline V gene (reference sequence). V shed 5 bases and J 7 bases; nucleotides not matched to a gene: 10. There are 15 residues in the CDR3. The CDR3 nucleotides read TGTGCCTGGGGTTCGTGGGGGACAGGGGGGAATGAGCAGTTCTTC. This encodes CAWGSWGTGGNEQFF. Full variable domain (missing parts from reference TRBV30 and TRBJ2-1): SQTIHQWPATLVQPVGSPLSLECTVEGTSNPNLYWYRQAAGRGLQLLFYSVGIGQISSEVPQNLSASRPQDRQFILSSKKLLLSDSGFYLCAWGSWGTGGNEQFFGPGTRLTVL.

The chain joins TRBV2 to TRBJ2-7, with unresolved D. This CDR3 is built from 12 residues. Germline CDR1 and CDR2: SNHLY and FYNNEI. Trimming took 7 bases from V and 6 from J, leaving 13 bases between them. CDR3 sequence (DNA): TGTGCCAGCACCATGGTGTCCGCCGAGCAGTACTTC. Amino acids: CASTMVSAEQYF.

Written as DNA, the CDR3 is TGTGCCAGCAGCGGCGGGGGGGGTCAGCCCCAGCATTTT. Encoded protein: CASSGGGGQPQHF. The chain couples TRBV7-2 to TRBJ1-5, with D perhaps matching TRBD1 (5 bases). From germline, CDR1 is SGHTA and CDR2 FQGNSA. V was trimmed by 5 bases and J by 6 bases, leaving 11 bases between them. The CDR3 covers 13 residues.

This sequence joins TRBV7-9 and TRBJ2-6; D gene unclear. Germline assignment: CDR1 SEHNR and CDR2 FQNEAQ (reference sequence). V lost 3 bases to trimming and J lost 0 bases, with 12 bases between them. The CDR3 is made up of 17 amino acids. This CDR3 is CASSFWFRPSGANVLTF. CDR3 DNA sequence: TGTGCCAGCAGCTTTTGGTTTAGGCCCTCTGGGGCCAACGTCCTGACTTTC.

V is TRBV11-2 and J is TRBJ1-3, with TRBD1 as a possible D gene (6 bases). Per germline, CDR1 SGHAT and CDR2 FQNNGV. Trimming took 1 base from V and 0 from J, leaving 16 bases between them. This CDR3 is built from 18 residues. CDR3 region: CASSLVQGTPSSGNTIYF. CDR3 DNA: TGTGCCAGCAGCTTAGTACAGGGAACACCCTCCTCTGGAAACACCATATATTTT.

This chain joins TRBV7-2 and TRBJ1-2; D not certain. Germline CDR1 reads SGHTA; CDR2 reads FQGNSA. Trimming stripped 2 bases from V and 3 bases from J, with 13 bases between. This CDR3 contains 15 residues. The CDR3 reads CASSLISGVDYGYTF. DNA of the CDR3: TGTGCCAGCAGCTTAATAAGTGGTGTTGACTATGGCTACACCTTC. Looking up the rest from reference TRBV7-2 and TRBJ1-2 gives the full variable domain: GAGVSQSPSNKVTEKGKDVELRCDPISGHTALYWYRQSLGQGLEFLIYFQGNSAPDKSGLPSDRFSAERTGGSVSTLTIQRTQQEDSAVYLCASSLISGVDYGYTFGSGTRLTVV.

The J gene is TRBJ1-1, the V gene TRBV7-2; tentatively, D is TRBD1 (5 bases). This CDR3 comprises 13 residues. Trimming took off 3 bases at V and 5 bases at J, with 10 bases between the two ends. Germline lookup yields CDR1 SGHTA and CDR2 FQGNSA. The CDR3 DNA is TGTGCCAGCAGCTTCCAGGGCGCTACTGAAGCTTTCTTT. This codes for CASSFQGATEAFF.

The chain uses TRBV5-4 and TRBJ2-2; 7 bases map to TRBD1. Germline loops: CDR1 SGHNT, CDR2 YYREEE (reference sequence). The CDR3 has 17 amino acids. V shed 4 bases, J shed 4 bases, and the junction held 13 bases outside the gene matches. CDR3 DNA sequence: TGTGCCAGCAGCCTGAGAGGGGGCGGCCGAGTCACCGGGGAGCTGTTTTTT. Its translation is CASSLRGGGRVTGELFF.